These T cell receptor beta chains were read from a single sample in a study of T-cell memory formation after mild COVID-19. MiXCR, applied by TCRdb to the 5' RACE reads, yields one record per CDR3 protein. Here the sample spans approximately 450,000 distinct CDR3 sequences, roughly 18% being singletons. The sequencing input was PBMCs or a T cell subset sorted from them (not recorded which). The receptors shown here come from an adult woman who had mild COVID-19 (a few samples of this study predate the infection). Cell type and time point are not known. Both conserved end residues are part of each CDR3. D genes are given only for firm matches.

CDR3 protein,CDR3 length,J gene,D gene,V gene
CASSMDGQGAYNEQFF,16,TRBJ2-1,TRBD1,TRBV12-3/TRBV12-4
CASSSYSGEETQYF,14,TRBJ2-5,NA,TRBV12-3/TRBV12-4
CASGSPRGPADTQYF,15,TRBJ2-3,NA,TRBV12-3/TRBV12-4
CASSDAGGTEAFF,13,TRBJ1-1,TRBD1,TRBV6-6
CSARQGLDGYTF,12,TRBJ1-2,NA,TRBV20-1
CASRETGLFF,10,TRBJ2-1,NA,TRBV2
CASRRPGTGRHTDTQYF,17,TRBJ2-3,TRBD1,TRBV6-2/TRBV6-3
CASSPGTGAADTQYF,15,TRBJ2-3,TRBD1,TRBV5-1
CASSLAHGRQRGDTQYF,17,TRBJ2-3,TRBD2,TRBV7-9
CSARDLGVDNEKLFF,15,TRBJ1-4,NA,TRBV20-1
CSASPLNYGYTF,12,TRBJ1-2,NA,TRBV20-1
CASSGRGSSYEQYF,14,TRBJ2-7,NA,TRBV25-1